This T cell receptor beta chain was sequenced for a study of T cell changes during pregnancy in multiple sclerosis. Trimming at V came to 1 base and at J to 4 bases, leaving 5 bases not matched to a gene. The germline V gene has CDR1 SGHNT and CDR2 YENEEA. This CDR3 contains 16 residues. Using immunoSEQ multiplex PCR, the repertoire was profiled, and TCRdb retains in-frame clones only, with some absent. The sample lists 70,000 to 80,000 clones, 80% to 95% occurring once. The source of this sequence is a female donor with multiple sclerosis, enrolled in a pregnancy study. V and J are TRBV11-3 and TRBJ1-5, with 9 bases lining up with TRBD1. Sequences were derived from CD4+ T cells from peripheral blood mononuclear cells, sampled before pregnancy. DNA for the CDR3: TGTGCCAGCAGCTTAGGCGGAGGACAGGGGAATCAGCCCCAGCATTTT. This translates into CASSLGGGQGNQPQHF.